A selection of T cell receptor beta chains follows, all from one sample in a study of early T cells in non-severe SARS-CoV-2 infection. TCRdb re-called the 5' RACE reads with MiXCR, one entry per CDR3 protein. Of roughly 35,000 distinct CDR3 sequences in the sample, under 7.5% are singletons; the top ten hold approximately 4%. The source material was whole blood. Receptors originate from an adult who was a healthcare worker with PCR-confirmed SARS-CoV-2 infection or an uninfected control (not recorded which). CDR3s include the opening cysteine and the closing phenylalanine or tryptophan. A D gene is named only where the DNA matches it firmly. Size tells how often a clone was seen (once, few, many) or the class of an expanded clone, and some rows leave it out.

clone size	V gene	J gene	D gene	CDR3 DNA	CDR3 protein
medium-sized	TRBV11-3	TRBJ1-1	NA	TGTGCCAGCAGCTTAGATACGGCCACTGAAGCTTTCTTT	CASSLDTATEAFF
many	TRBV11-3	TRBJ2-5	NA	TGTGCCAGCAGCGGAGGCCCACAAGAGACCCAGTACTTC	CASSGGPQETQYF
few	TRBV6-5	TRBJ1-1	TRBD1	TGTGCCAGCAGGGCCGGGACAGGCCACACTGAAGCTTTCTTT	CASRAGTGHTEAFF
many	TRBV12-3/TRBV12-4	TRBJ1-1	NA	TGTGCCAGCAGCCATTCGACAGGATACGAAGCTTTCTTT	CASSHSTGYEAFF
NA	TRBV7-2	TRBJ2-7	TRBD2	TGTGCCAGCAGCCGGACTAGCGGGACCTACGAGCAGTACTTC	CASSRTSGTYEQYF
many	TRBV6-5	TRBJ1-6	NA	TGTGCCAGCAGTTACTCTCAAGGGAGGGGAGCGAGTGGAAATTCACCCCTCCACTTT	CASSYSQGRGASGNSPLHF
many	TRBV30	TRBJ2-1	NA	TGTGCCTGGAGTGTACTCGCGTCCTACAATGAGCAGTTCTTC	CAWSVLASYNEQFF
few	TRBV30	TRBJ1-1	NA	TGTGCCTGGAGTCCGCTGAGCACTGAAGCTTTCTTT	CAWSPLSTEAFF
many	TRBV2	TRBJ2-2	TRBD2	TGTGCCAGCAGGGCGGGAGTGAGCACCGGGGAGCTGTTTTTT	CASRAGVSTGELFF
few	TRBV20-1	TRBJ2-1	NA	TGCAGTGCTCTCCAGGGGACGGATGAGCAGTTCTTC	CSALQGTDEQFF
NA	TRBV7-6	TRBJ2-2	TRBD1	TGTGCCAGCAGCTTAGGCCAGAGACAGGGGGCTGCCGGGGAGCTGTTTTTT	CASSLGQRQGAAGELFF
many	TRBV5-5	TRBJ2-4	NA	TGTGCCAGCAGCTTGGGAATACTAGCCAAAAACATTCAGTACTTC	CASSLGILAKNIQYF
many	TRBV20-1	TRBJ1-2	TRBD1	TGCAGTGCTAGCCCGGGACAGTTGGGCGGCTACACCTTC	CSASPGQLGGYTF
many	TRBV3-1	TRBJ2-1	TRBD1	TGTGCCAGCAGCCAAGATCCGGGACAGGTCATTAGTGAGCAGTTCTTC	CASSQDPGQVISEQFF
many	TRBV20-1	TRBJ2-7	TRBD1	TGCAGTGCCGAGGGACAGGGGACCTACGAGCAGTACTTC	CSAEGQGTYEQYF
many	TRBV28	TRBJ2-7	TRBD2	TGTGCCAGCAGACCCGGGGGGAATTCCTACGAGCAGTACTTC	CASRPGGNSYEQYF
many	TRBV3-1	TRBJ2-2	NA	TGTGCCAGCAGCCCCCGGGCGGGGAGAAGCACCGGGGAGCTGTTTTTT	CASSPRAGRSTGELFF
NA	TRBV2	TRBJ2-6	NA	TGTGCCAGCAGTGAAGGAAGTCGAGGGGCCAACGTCCTGACTTTC	CASSEGSRGANVLTF
few	TRBV7-2	TRBJ1-1	NA	TGTGCCAGCAGCTTCGATATGAACACTGAAGCTTTCTTT	CASSFDMNTEAFF
many	TRBV6-1	TRBJ2-7	NA	TGTGCCAGCAGTGTGACCGGCTACGAGCAGTACTTC	CASSVTGYEQYF
many	TRBV12-3/TRBV12-4	TRBJ1-6	TRBD1	TGTGCCAGCAGTTTACCGGGACAGCATAATTCACCCCTCCACTTT	CASSLPGQHNSPLHF
NA	TRBV20-1	TRBJ1-4	NA	TGCAGTGCTAAATTACACTTCGGTAATGAAAAACTGTTTTTT	CSAKLHFGNEKLFF
few	TRBV2	TRBJ1-2	NA	TGTGCCAGCAGTGAAGGACCTCCCGGGGGCCGAGGCTACACCTTC	CASSEGPPGGRGYTF
many	TRBV27	TRBJ2-2	NA	TGTGCCAGCAGTTTATCACCCCAACAGGGCAGGACCGGGGAGCTGTTTTTT	CASSLSPQQGRTGELFF
many	TRBV11-2	TRBJ2-1	TRBD2	TGTGCCAGCAGCAGTAGCGGGACCTGGACTCATGAGCAGTTCTTC	CASSSSGTWTHEQFF
medium-sized	TRBV5-1	TRBJ2-1	TRBD2	TGCGCCAGCAGCTCGGATAGCGGGAGATTGGGGAATGAGCAGTTCTTC	CASSSDSGRLGNEQFF
many	TRBV6-1	TRBJ2-7	NA	TGTGCCAGCAGTGAACAGGGTCCCTACGAGCAGTACTTC	CASSEQGPYEQYF
NA	TRBV6-1	TRBJ2-1	NA	TGTGCCAGCAGTGTTACCGGGGACCCCCTACCCAATGAGCAGTTCTTC	CASSVTGDPLPNEQFF
NA	TRBV12-3/TRBV12-4	TRBJ2-2	NA	TGTGCCAGCAGTTTTGTGGGGGTCGGGGAGCTGTTTTTT	CASSFVGVGELFF
many	TRBV19	TRBJ2-2	NA	TGTGCCAGTACACAGGCGAACACCGGGGAGCTGTTTTTT	CASTQANTGELFF
many	TRBV18	TRBJ2-4	NA	TGTGCCAGCTCGCTTTCACTCGGCCTCCAGGACAAAAACATTCAGTACTTC	CASSLSLGLQDKNIQYF
many	TRBV11-2	TRBJ2-1	NA	TGTGCCAGCAGCCAACCTGGGCAAGGCCCCTACAATGAGCAGTTCTTC	CASSQPGQGPYNEQFF
NA	TRBV3-1	TRBJ2-7	NA	TGTGCCAGCAGCCAAGGGGCCGGCGAGCAGTACTTC	CASSQGAGEQYF
NA	TRBV4-1	TRBJ1-2	NA	TGCGCCAGCAGCCACATCCGGGCCCCCGGCTACACCTTC	CASSHIRAPGYTF
many	TRBV19	TRBJ2-4	TRBD1	TGTGCCAGTAGTCCTCAGGGGGCCGGAAACATTCAGTACTTC	CASSPQGAGNIQYF
few	TRBV4-1	TRBJ2-2	NA	TGCGCCAGCAGCCAAGATCCCACTCCCGGAACCGGGGAGCTGTTTTTT	CASSQDPTPGTGELFF
NA	TRBV6-1	TRBJ2-7	NA	TGTGCCAGCAGCGAGCTTGTGGCTTGGCAGTACTTC	CASSELVAWQYF
many	TRBV12-3/TRBV12-4	TRBJ2-1	TRBD2	TGTGCCAGCAGTCCTAGCGGGGCCAGCTACAATGAGCAGTTCTTC	CASSPSGASYNEQFF
many	TRBV28	TRBJ2-1	NA	TGTGCCAGCAGAGTTCAGGGTTTAAGGAACAATGAGCAGTTCTTC	CASRVQGLRNNEQFF
many	TRBV18	TRBJ1-6	NA	TGTGCCAGCTCACCAGCCAGGGGAAATTCACCCCTCCACTTT	CASSPARGNSPLHF
few	TRBV28	TRBJ2-1	NA	TGTGCCAGCAGTCCTTCTAGCGTGTGGGACGATGAGCAGTTCTTC	CASSPSSVWDDEQFF
NA	TRBV10-3	TRBJ1-1	NA	TGTGCCACCGGGGCCCGGGGAGCTGAAGCTTTCTTT	CATGARGAEAFF
many	TRBV29-1	TRBJ2-3	NA	TGCAGCGTTGTAATGGTAGGAGGCGCAGATACGCAGTATTTT	CSVVMVGGADTQYF
many	TRBV5-1	TRBJ2-1	NA	TGCGCCAGCAGCCCCGGACCAGAGAATGAGCAGTTCTTC	CASSPGPENEQFF
many	TRBV11-3	TRBJ2-1	TRBD1	TGTGCCAGCAGCTTAGGGGGACAGGGGGCCGAAAATGAGCAGTTCTTC	CASSLGGQGAENEQFF